This passage covers 7 T cell receptor beta chains from one sample sequenced in a study of cytomegalovirus exposure and HLA in healthy donors. The PCR was carried out with 60 Vbeta primers and 13 Jbeta primers. Clones were sequenced by immunoSEQ multiplex PCR, and TCRdb holds only the in-frame ones, with some missing. The table lists 180,000 or so clones, roughly 77% of them singletons. Material for sequencing was PBMCs. These receptors came from a woman in her twenties or thirties in good health and CMV-seronegative.

J is TRBJ2-2 and V is TRBV27, with 12 bases fitting TRBD2. Trimming cost V 6 bases and J 4 bases; bases outside gene matches: 3. CDR1 and CDR2 (germline): MNHEY, SMNVEV (reference sequence). The CDR3 is 15 amino acids. The CDR3 spells CASRALAGGTGELFF. CDR3 nucleotide sequence: TGTGCCAGCAGAGCACTAGCGGGGGGCACCGGGGAGCTGTTTTTT.

The CDR3, as DNA: TGTGCCAGCAGCCGATGGCCAAGGGGCAGGACCGGGGAGCTGTTTTTT. Translation: CASSRWPRGRTGELFF. This sequence joins TRBV7-3 and TRBJ2-2; a weak D match, TRBD1 (5 bases). The length of the CDR3 is 16 residues. V shed 5 bases and J shed 5 bases, with 18 bases lying between them. CDR1 SGHTA and CDR2 FQGTGA come from the germline V gene.

Note on this clone: Distinct nucleotide sequences in the sample also encode this CDR3. The chain combines TRBV30 with TRBJ1-5; 9 bases fit TRBD1. The CDR3 has 15 amino acids. V gave up 3 bases and J gave up 0 bases; unmatched junction bases: 3. The germline V gene has CDR1 GTSNPN and CDR2 SVGIG (reference sequence). CDR3 in amino acids: CAWRGQGYSNQPQHF. CDR3 nucleotides: TGTGCCTGGAGAGGACAGGGGTATAGCAATCAGCCCCAGCATTTT. Using reference TRBV30 and TRBJ1-5 for the parts outside the CDR3, the full variable domain is SQTIHQWPATLVQPVGSPLSLECTVEGTSNPNLYWYRQAAGRGLQLLFYSVGIGQISSEVPQNLSASRPQDRQFILSSKKLLLSDSGFYLCAWRGQGYSNQPQHFGDGTRLSIL.

The rearrangement joins TRBV9 to TRBJ2-4, with 7 bases fitting TRBD2. This CDR3 spans 16 amino acids. The germline gives CDR1 SGDLS, CDR2 YYNGEE. J lost 10 bases, V lost 0 bases, and 13 bases had no gene match. CDR3 coding DNA: TGTGCCAGCAGCGTAGCTGGGGAGGGCCGCCTCGGGATTCAGTACTTC. Translated, it gives CASSVAGEGRLGIQYF.

The rearrangement links TRBV2 to TRBJ2-1; the match to TRBD1 covers 9 bases. Germline CDR1 and CDR2: SNHLY and FYNNEI. V dropped 7 bases and J dropped 6; count of bases not matched to a gene: 4. This CDR3 is 13 amino acids long. The CDR3 nucleotides read TGTGCCAGCATCCGGGACAGGGTCAATGAGCAGTTCTTC. The encoded protein is CASIRDRVNEQFF.

The rearrangement links TRBV18 to TRBJ2-2; 13 nucleotides align to TRBD2. With 3 bases clipped from V and 1 base from J, the junction kept 2 bases outside the gene matches. The CDR3 has 17 residues. Per germline, CDR1 KGHSH and CDR2 LQKENI. The CDR3 loop is CASSPGLAGVNTGELFF. CDR3 coding DNA: TGTGCCAGCTCACCCGGACTAGCGGGGGTGAACACCGGGGAGCTGTTTTTT.

V is TRBV5-1 and J is TRBJ2-1; TRBD1 aligns across 8 bases. CDR3 length: 11 amino acids. J lost 6 bases, V lost 7 bases, and 0 bases had no gene match. Looked up from germline, CDR1 is SGHRS and CDR2 is YFSETQ. CDR3 in DNA: TGCGCCAGCGGACAGGGCAATGAGCAGTTCTTC. This sequence encodes CASGQGNEQFF. Full variable domain (missing parts from reference TRBV5-1 and TRBJ2-1): KAGVTQTPRYLIKTRGQQVTLSCSPISGHRSVSWYQQTPGQGLQFLFEYFSETQRNKGNFPGRFSGRQFSNSRSEMNVSTLELGDSALYLCASGQGNEQFFGPGTRLTVL.